This T cell receptor beta chain was found in a study of identical twins (dated by TCRdb to the mid-2010s). About the full investigation: TCR alpha and beta repertoires from monozygotic twins, unrelated adults of various ages and cord blood were deep-sequenced to test whether fetal clonotypes persist. To rule out contamination, replicate twin experiments were performed at different times with different library preparation protocols.

The library was made by 5' RACE. TCRdb lists the instrument as Illumina HiSeq 2000. Template switching introduced a universal primer binding site; the final cDNA contained a unique molecular identifier, enabling accurate counting of TCR cDNA molecules. First-strand cDNA for TCR alpha and beta chains was synthesized from specific primers in the conserved constant-segment region. To control for contamination, every cDNA library was double barcoded, receiving both a SMART-Mk sample barcode and Illumina barcodes. TruSeq adapter sequences and Illumina sample barcodes were added in two successive PCR steps. The Illumina HiSeq platform was used with custom primers to sequence TCR alpha and beta cDNA libraries. The original pipeline was this. Unique molecular identifiers were extracted from raw reads with MiGEC, and CDR3 positions were determined with MiXCR. For each individual, recombination models were inferred using an EM algorithm with the repgenHMM and IGoR tools. Shared clonotypes were analyzed with the tcR package in R, and sharing was normalized by the product of cloneset sizes. To study raw recombination free of thymic and clonal selection effects, out-of-frame nonproductive sequences were analyzed. Starting from the raw public reads, TCRdb applied fastp trimming at Q25, assembled clones with MiXCR and retained in-frame beta chains. Here each entry gathers all rows of one CDR3 protein and keeps the most common genes and DNA. Here the V and J calls rest on TCRdb's processing, not on the authors' analysis. The sample table shows around 530,000 distinct CDR3 sequences, and roughly 15% are seen once. Of the sample, 0.44% is held by the ten largest clones.

General study outcomes and caveats: The excess sharing between twins in beta out-of-frame sequences was weaker because fewer shared sequences reduced the signal-to-noise ratio. Invariant T cells such as MAIT and iNKT could partly confound zero-insertion analyses, although diverse VJ usage argued against such confounding for most clonotypes. Because the same donors could not be followed over many years, conclusions were based on cross-sectional statistical analysis. Out-of-frame TCR alpha sequences shared between twins showed an excess of low generation-probability sequences compared with coincidental sharing between unrelated individuals. Fewer insertions were carried by abundant cord blood beta clonotypes, a similar but weaker trend appeared in young adult naive repertoires, and no such trend appeared in memory repertoires. Out-of-frame TCR alpha sharing in monozygotic twins was systematically underestimated by recombination models, whereas sharing between unrelated individuals was in agreement with the recombination models.

Only healthy Caucasian donors were included. The twin cohort consisted of three pairs of female monozygotic twins, all aged about 18 to 30 years. Positive isolation kits from Invitrogen were used to isolate the CD4+ and CD8+ T cell populations. In its sample, this clonotype was seen many times. The antigen it binds to is not known. No base-level quality is on record; no much larger clone is a single base apart. Relative to germline, V is 0 bases shorter and J is 6 bases shorter, with 15 bases between their ends. CDR1 and CDR2 were assigned from the germline V gene as MGHRA and YSYEKL. Including cysteine and phenylalanine, the CDR3 has 17 amino acids. The retained sequence is limited to the CDR3, 51 bases, with the frame set at the first base. A further study also used this sample, focusing on yellow fever vaccine responses in identical twins. The second study also describes: The authors reported that the T cell response to vaccination in identical twins appeared partly convergent and partly personalized. The study precisely tracked vaccine-responding T cell clones in identical twins.

The chain is encoded by TRBV4-1 joined to TRBJ1-6, with the D segment identity uncertain. The sequence was obtained from a woman younger than 30 in good health. The source material was CD4+ T cells sorted from blood. The nucleotide sequence is TGCGCCAGCAGCCAAGAATCGGTCGGGCGTCCTAATTCACCCCTCCACTTT. This encodes CASSQESVGRPNSPLHF.